This T cell receptor beta chain appears in the sequencing data of a study of T cell responses to AZD1222 COVID-19 vaccine. General study findings and limits: Rises in breadth and depth of Spike-specific TCRs came after two AZD1222 doses. Spike was spanned by vaccine-associated CD4 TCRs, which were dominant at 160-218 and 743-854.

TCRdb's copy holds only in-frame clones and misses some; the assay was immunoSEQ multiplex PCR. The sample has roughly 150,000 clones; over 75% are singletons. This clone showed up just once. Its antigen is undetermined. The CDR3 is 13 residues long. V dropped 3 bases and J dropped 6; count of bases not matched to a gene: 3. Germline lookup yields CDR1 MNHEY and CDR2 SMNVEV (reference sequence). Here the sequenced sample was peripheral blood, taken on day 0 of AZD1222 vaccination. The clonotype comes from an adult in good health. V and J are TRBV27 and TRBJ1-1; 8 bases match TRBD1. CDR3 nucleotides: TGTGCCAGCAGTTTTCAGGGGGCCGCTGAAGCTTTCTTT. The encoded protein is CASSFQGAAEAFF.